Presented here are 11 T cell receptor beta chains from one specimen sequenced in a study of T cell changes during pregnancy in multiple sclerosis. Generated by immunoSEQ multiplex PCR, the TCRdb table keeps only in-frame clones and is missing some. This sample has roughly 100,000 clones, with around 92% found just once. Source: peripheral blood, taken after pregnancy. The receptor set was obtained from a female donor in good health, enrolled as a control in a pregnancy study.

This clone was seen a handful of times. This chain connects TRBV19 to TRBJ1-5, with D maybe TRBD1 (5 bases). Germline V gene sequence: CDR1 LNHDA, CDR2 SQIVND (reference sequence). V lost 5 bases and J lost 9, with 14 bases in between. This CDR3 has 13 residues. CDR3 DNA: TGTGCCAGTAGTGACAGTAGAAACAGGCCCCAGCATTTT. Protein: CASSDSRNRPQHF.

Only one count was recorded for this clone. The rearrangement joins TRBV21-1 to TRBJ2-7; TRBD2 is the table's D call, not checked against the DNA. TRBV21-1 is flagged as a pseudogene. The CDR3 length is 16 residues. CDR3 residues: CASSKVGGVRSYEQYF. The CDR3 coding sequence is TGTGCCAGCAGCAAAGTGGGCGGGGTTCGCTCCTACGAGCAGTACTTC.

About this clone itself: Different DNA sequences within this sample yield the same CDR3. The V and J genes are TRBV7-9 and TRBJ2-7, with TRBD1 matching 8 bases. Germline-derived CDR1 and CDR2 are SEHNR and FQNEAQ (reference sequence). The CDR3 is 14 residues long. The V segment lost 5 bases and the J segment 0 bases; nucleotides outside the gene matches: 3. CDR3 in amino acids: CASSPGTGSYEQYF. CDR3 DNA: TGTGCCAGCAGCCCCGGGACAGGCTCCTACGAGCAGTACTTC.

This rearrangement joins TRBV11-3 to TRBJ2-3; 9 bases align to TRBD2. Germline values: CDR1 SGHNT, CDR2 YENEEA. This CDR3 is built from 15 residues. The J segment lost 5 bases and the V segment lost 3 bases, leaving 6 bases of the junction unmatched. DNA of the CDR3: TGTGCCAGCAGCTTGGGCGGGGGGGCCGTAGATACGCAGTATTTT. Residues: CASSLGGGAVDTQYF.

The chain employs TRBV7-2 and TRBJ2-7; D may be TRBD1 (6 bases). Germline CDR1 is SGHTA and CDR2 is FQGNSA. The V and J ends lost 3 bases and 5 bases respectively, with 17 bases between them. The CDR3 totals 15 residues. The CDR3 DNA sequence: TGTGCCAGCAGCTTTAAAGCCGGACAGTCCCACGAGCAGTACTTC. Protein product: CASSFKAGQSHEQYF.

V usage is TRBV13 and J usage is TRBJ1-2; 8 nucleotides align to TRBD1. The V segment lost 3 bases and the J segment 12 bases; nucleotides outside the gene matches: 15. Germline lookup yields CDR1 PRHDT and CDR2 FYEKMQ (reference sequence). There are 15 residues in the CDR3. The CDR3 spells CASSFTSRDRFGHTF. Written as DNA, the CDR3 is TGTGCCAGCAGCTTCACGTCCCGGGACAGGTTCGGCCACACCTTC.

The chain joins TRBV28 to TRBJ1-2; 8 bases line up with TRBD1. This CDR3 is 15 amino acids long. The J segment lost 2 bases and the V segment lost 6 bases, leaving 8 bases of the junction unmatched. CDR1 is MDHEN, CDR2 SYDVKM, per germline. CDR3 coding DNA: TGTGCCAGCAGCCAGGACAGGGAGAAAAACTATGGCTACACCTTC. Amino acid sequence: CASSQDREKNYGYTF.

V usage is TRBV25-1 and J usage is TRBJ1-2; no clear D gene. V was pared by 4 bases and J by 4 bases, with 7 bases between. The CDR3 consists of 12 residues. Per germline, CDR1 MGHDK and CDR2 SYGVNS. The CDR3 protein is CASSAGFYGYTF. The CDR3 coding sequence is TGTGCCAGCAGTGCGGGGTTCTATGGCTACACCTTC.

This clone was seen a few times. The CDR3 DNA reads TGCGCCAGCAGCCAAGCGGGGGATGACTACGAGCAGTACTTC. Protein product: CASSQAGDDYEQYF. V and J are TRBV4-1 and TRBJ2-7; maybe TRBD2 (6 bases). V lost 1 base to trimming and J lost 3 bases, with 10 bases between them. Germline V gene sequence: CDR1 MGHRA, CDR2 YSYEKL. This CDR3 region has 14 residues.

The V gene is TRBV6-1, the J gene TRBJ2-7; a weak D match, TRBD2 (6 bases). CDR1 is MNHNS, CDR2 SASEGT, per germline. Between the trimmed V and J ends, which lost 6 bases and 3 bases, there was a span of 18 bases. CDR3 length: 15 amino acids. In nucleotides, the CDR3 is TGTGCCAGCAGGGGGAGGTTAACTGGGGTCTACGAGCAGTACTTC. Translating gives CASRGRLTGVYEQYF.

The CDR3 region has the DNA TGCAGCGTTGAATTGTGGACTAAAGTGGGCTACAATGAGCAGTTCTTC. The encoded protein is CSVELWTKVGYNEQFF. This chain joins TRBV29-1 and TRBJ2-1; D possibly corresponds to TRBD2 (6 bases). V gave up 2 bases and J gave up 3 bases, with 17 bases separating them. The CDR3 spans 16 residues. The germline CDR1 and CDR2 sequences are SQVTM and ANQGSEA.